These T cell receptor beta chains were read from a single sample in a study of shared clonotypes between healthy human individuals. Data came from immunoSEQ multiplex PCR; TCRdb stores just in-frame clones and leaves some out. The sample shows 700,000 or so clones, 55% to 75% of them seen only once. Sequenced input: memory CD4+ T cells sorted from blood. These receptors originate from a woman younger than 45 in good health. CDR3s include the opening cysteine and the closing phenylalanine or tryptophan. For some rows the clone size is stated as once, few or many, or as a class when expanded; others skip it.

v_call: TRBV4-2; clone_size: .; cdr3_aa: CASSLGISNQPQHF
v_call: TRBV19; clone_size: .; cdr3_aa: CASSISGTGSGYTF
v_call: TRBV5-6; clone_size: .; cdr3_aa: CASSLERGTEAFF
v_call: TRBV25-1; clone_size: .; cdr3_aa: CASSPNRGPGQPQHF
v_call: TRBV7-9; clone_size: few; cdr3_aa: CASDSAGNTIYF
v_call: TRBV7-8; clone_size: .; cdr3_aa: CASSQPGGANYGYTF
v_call: TRBV5-1; clone_size: .; cdr3_aa: CASSLAGLGGSNQPQHF
v_call: TRBV9; clone_size: .; cdr3_aa: CASSVVLDSVSLETQYF
v_call: TRBV2; clone_size: .; cdr3_aa: CASSGTQGIDGYTF
v_call: TRBV5-1; clone_size: once; cdr3_aa: CASSLGTSGDNEQFF
v_call: TRBV19; clone_size: few; cdr3_aa: CASSTRDRAKGPQHF
v_call: TRBV9; clone_size: .; cdr3_aa: CASSVGKGDVGELFF
v_call: TRBV5-1; clone_size: .; cdr3_aa: CASSRLPAGSTDTQYF
v_call: TRBV7-8; clone_size: .; cdr3_aa: CASSSSRGSNTGELFF
v_call: TRBV18; clone_size: few; cdr3_aa: CASSPPGGLAGESEQFF
v_call: TRBV9; clone_size: .; cdr3_aa: CASSGVRGTYYNEQFF
v_call: TRBV19; clone_size: .; cdr3_aa: CASSTQGSAGNQPQHF
v_call: TRBV2; clone_size: .; cdr3_aa: CASNTLRGETQYF
v_call: TRBV28; clone_size: .; cdr3_aa: CASPLGGGRTEAFF
v_call: TRBV4-1; clone_size: once; cdr3_aa: CASSRPGQERGGNTIYF
v_call: TRBV7-9; clone_size: .; cdr3_aa: CASSFGQKNTEAFF
v_call: TRBV5-1; clone_size: .; cdr3_aa: CASSLGDKETQYF
v_call: TRBV28; clone_size: .; cdr3_aa: CASSHGLAGGWDEQFF